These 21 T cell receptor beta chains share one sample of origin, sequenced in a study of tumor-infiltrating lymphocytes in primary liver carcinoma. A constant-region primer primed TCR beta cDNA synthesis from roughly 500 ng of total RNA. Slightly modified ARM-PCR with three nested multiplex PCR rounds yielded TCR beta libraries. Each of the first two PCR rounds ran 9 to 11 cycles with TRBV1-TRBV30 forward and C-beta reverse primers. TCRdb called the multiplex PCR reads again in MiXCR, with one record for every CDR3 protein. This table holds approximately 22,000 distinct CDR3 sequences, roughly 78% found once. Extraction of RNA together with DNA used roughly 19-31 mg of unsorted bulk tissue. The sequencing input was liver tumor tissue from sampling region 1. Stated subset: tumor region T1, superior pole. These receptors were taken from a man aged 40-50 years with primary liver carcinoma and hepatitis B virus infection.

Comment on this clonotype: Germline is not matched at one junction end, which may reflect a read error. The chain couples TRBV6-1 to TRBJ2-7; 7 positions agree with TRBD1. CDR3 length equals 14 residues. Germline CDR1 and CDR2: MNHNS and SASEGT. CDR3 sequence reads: CASTERGQEDELYF. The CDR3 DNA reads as TGTGCCAGCACTGAAAGGGGGCAGGAGGACGAGCTGTATTTC.

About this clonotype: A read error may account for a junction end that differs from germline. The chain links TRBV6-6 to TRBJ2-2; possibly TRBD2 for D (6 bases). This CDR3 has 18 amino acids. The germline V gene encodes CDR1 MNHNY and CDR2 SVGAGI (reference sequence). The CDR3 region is CASSYSVSGLANTGQLFF. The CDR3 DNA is TGTGCCAGCAGTTACTCGGTTTCTGGGCTAGCGAACACCGGGCAGCTGTTTTTT.

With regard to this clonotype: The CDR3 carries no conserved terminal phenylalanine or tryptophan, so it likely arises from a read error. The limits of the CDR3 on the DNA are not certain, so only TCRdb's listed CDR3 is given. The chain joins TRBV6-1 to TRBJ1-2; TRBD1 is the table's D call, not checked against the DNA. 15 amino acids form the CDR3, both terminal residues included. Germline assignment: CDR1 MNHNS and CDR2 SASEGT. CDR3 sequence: CATRQGAGWDYGYTL.

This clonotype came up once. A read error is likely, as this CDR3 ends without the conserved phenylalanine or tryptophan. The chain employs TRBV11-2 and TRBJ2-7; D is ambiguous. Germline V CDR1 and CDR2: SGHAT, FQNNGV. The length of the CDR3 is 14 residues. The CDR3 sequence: CASGLTDGAYEQYL. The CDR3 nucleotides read TGTGCCAGCGGCTTAACCGACGGAGCCTACGAGCAGTACCTC.

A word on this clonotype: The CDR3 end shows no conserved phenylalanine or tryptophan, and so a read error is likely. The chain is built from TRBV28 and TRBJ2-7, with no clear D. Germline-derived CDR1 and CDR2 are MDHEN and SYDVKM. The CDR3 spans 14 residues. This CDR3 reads CASSLSASSYDQYI. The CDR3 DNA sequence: TGTGCCAGCAGTTTATCAGCTTCTTCATACGACCAGTACATC.

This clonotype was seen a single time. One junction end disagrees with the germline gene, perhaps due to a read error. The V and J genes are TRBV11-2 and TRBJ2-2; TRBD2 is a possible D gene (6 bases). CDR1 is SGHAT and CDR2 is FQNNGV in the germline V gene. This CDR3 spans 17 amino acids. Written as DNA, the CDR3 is TGTGCTAGCATCTTAGCATTAGGAGGGGCGAACAATGGGGAGCTGTTTTTT. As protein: CASILALGGANNGELFF.

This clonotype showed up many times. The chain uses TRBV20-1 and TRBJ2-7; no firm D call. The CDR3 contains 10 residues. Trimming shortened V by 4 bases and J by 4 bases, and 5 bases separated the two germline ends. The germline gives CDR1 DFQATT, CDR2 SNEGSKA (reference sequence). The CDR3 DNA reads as TGCAGTGCTAACGGGTACGAGCAGTACTTC. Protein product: CSANGYEQYF.

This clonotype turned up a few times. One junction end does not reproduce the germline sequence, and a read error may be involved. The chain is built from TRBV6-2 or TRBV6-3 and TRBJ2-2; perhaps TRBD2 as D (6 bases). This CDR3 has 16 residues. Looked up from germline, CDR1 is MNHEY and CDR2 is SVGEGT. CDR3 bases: TGTGCCGGCAGTTCTCCGGGACGGGGGTTCACCGGGGAGCTGTTTTTT. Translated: CAGSSPGRGFTGELFF.

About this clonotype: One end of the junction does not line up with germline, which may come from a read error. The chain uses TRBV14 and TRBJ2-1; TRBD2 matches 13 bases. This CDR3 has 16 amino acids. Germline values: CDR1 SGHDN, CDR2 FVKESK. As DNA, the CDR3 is TGTGCCAGCAGCACGTGGGGGACTAGCGGGGTTAATGAGCTGTTCTTT. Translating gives CASSTWGTSGVNELFF. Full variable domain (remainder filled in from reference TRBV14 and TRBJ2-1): EAGVTQFPSHSVIEKGQTVTLRCDPISGHDNLYWYRRVMGKEIKFLLHFVKESKQDESGMPNNRFLAERTGGTYSTLKVQPAELEDSGVYFCASSTWGTSGVNELFFGPGTRLTVL.

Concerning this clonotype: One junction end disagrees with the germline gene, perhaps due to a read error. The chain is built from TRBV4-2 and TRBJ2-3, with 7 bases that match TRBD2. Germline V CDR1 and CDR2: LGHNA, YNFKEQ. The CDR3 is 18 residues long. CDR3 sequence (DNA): TGTGCCAGCAGCCAAGAGGCGCTTCTGGCGGGAGCGGCAGATGCGCAGTATTTT. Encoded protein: CASSQEALLAGAADAQYF.

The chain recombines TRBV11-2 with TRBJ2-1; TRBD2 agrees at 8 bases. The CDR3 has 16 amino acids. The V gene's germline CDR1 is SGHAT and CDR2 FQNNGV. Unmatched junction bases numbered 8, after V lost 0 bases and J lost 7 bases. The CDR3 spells CASSLEFIAGLNEQFF. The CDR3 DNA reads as TGTGCCAGCAGCTTAGAGTTCATAGCGGGATTGAATGAGCAGTTCTTC.

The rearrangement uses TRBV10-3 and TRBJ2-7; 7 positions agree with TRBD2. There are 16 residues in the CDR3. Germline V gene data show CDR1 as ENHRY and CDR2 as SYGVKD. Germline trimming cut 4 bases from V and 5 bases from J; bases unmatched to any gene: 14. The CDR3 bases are TGTGCCATCAGTGTGAGGCTAGCGGACCATCGGAACGAGCAGTACTTC. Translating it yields CAISVRLADHRNEQYF.

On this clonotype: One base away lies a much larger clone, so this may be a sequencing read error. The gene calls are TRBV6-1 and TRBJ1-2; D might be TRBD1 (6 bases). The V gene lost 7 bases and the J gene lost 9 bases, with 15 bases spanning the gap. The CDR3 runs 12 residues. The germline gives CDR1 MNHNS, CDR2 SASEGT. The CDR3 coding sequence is TGTGCCAGCAAACAGGGACCCTCCAGCTACACCTTC. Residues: CASKQGPSSYTF.

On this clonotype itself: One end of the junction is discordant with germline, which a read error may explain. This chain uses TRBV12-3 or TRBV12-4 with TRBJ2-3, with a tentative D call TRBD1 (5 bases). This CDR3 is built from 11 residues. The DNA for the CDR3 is TGTGCCAGTAGTTCGCAGGGTGCGCAGTATTTT. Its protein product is CASSSQGAQYF.

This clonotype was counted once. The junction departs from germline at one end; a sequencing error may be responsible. The CDR3 nucleotides are TGTCCCAGCAGCTTAGATGGGCTTAGCGGGAGGTACGAGCAATGCTTC. It is translated as CPSSLDGLSGRYEQCF. V usage is TRBV11-2 and J usage is TRBJ2-7; 10 bases are shared with TRBD2. Germline V gene data show CDR1 as SGHAT and CDR2 as FQNNGV. The CDR3 covers 16 residues.

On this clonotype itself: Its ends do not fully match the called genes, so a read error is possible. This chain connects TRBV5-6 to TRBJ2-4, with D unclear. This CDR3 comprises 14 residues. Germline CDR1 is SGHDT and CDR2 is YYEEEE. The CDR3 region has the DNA TGTGCCAGCAGCTTGGGTATAGCCAAAAATATTCAGTACTTC. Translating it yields CASSLGIAKNIQYF. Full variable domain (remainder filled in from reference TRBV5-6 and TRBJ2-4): DAGVTQSPTHLIKTRGQQVTLRCSPKSGHDTVSWYQQALGQGPQFIFQYYEEEERQRGNFPDRFSGHQFPNYSSELNVNALLLGDSALYLCASSLGIAKNIQYFGAGTRLSVL.

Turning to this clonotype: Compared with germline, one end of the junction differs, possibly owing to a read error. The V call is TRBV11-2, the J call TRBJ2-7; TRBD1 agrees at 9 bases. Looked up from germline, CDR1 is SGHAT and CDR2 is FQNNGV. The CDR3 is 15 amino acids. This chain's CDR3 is CASSQGTGRTYKQYF. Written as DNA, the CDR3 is TGTGCCAGCAGCCAAGGGACAGGGAGGACCTACAAGCAATACTTC. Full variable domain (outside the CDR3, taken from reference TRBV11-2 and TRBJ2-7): EAGVAQSPRYKIIEKRQSVAFWCNPISGHATLYWYQQILGQGPKLLIQFQNNGVVDDSQLPKDRFSAERLKGVDSTLKIQPAKLEDSAVYLCASSQGTGRTYKQYFGPGTRLTVT.

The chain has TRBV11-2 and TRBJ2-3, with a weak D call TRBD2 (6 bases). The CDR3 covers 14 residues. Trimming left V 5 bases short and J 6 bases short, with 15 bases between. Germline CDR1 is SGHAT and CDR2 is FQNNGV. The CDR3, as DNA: TGTGCCAGCAGCCTGGGACCCGGGGGTGATACGCAGTATTTT. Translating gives CASSLGPGGDTQYF.

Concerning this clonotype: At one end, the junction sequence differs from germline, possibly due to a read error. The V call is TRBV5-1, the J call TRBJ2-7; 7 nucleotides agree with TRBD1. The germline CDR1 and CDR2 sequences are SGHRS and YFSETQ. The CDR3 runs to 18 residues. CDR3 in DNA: TGCGCCAGCAACTTGGTTGGCGGTGGCGTGGGACAGTCCTACGAGCAGAACTTC. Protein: CASNLVGGGVGQSYEQNF.

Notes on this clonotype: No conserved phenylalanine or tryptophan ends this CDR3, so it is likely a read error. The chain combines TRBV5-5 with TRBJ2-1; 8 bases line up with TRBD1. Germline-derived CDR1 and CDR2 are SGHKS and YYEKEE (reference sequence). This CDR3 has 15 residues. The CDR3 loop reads CVSNSGQGSYNEQFL. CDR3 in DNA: TGTGTCAGCAACTCTGGACAGGGTTCCTACAATGAGCAGTTCCTC.

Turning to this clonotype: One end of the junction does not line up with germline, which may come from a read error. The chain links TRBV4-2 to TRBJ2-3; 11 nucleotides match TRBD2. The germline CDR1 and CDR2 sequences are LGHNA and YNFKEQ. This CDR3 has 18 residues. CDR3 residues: CASTQVALLAGATGTQYF. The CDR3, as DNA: TGTGCCAGCACCCAAGTGGCGCTACTAGCGGGAGCGACAGGTACGCAGTATTTT.